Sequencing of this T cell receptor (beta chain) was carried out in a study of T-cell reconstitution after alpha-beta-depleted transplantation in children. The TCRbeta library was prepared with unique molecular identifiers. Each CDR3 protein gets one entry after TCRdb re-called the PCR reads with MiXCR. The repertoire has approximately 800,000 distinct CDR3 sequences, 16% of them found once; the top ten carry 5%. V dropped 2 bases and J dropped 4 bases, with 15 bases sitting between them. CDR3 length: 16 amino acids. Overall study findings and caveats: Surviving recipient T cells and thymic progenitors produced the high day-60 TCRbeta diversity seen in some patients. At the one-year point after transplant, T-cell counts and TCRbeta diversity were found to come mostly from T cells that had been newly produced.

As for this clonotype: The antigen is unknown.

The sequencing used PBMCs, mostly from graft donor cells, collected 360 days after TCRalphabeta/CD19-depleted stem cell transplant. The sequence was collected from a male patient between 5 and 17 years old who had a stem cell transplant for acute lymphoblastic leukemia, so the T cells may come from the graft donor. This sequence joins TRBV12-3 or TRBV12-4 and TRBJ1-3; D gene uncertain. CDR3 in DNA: TGTGCCAGCAGTTTACCAGAGCCAATACGCGGAAACACCATATATTTT. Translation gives CASSLPEPIRGNTIYF.